A single T cell receptor beta chain is shown here with its context. The Seattle patients, enrolled during active infection, were followed longitudinally. Germline CDR1 and CDR2: SGDLS and YYNGEE. This CDR3 is 14 amino acids long. The V gene end was trimmed by 0 bases and the J gene end by 9 bases; junction bases not matched to a gene: 5. The sample originates from a study of blood T cell repertoires in COVID-19. Study-level background: Italy, Spain and the United States were the sources of the convalescent and acute COVID-19 samples. In each case, the material was cDNA or gDNA derived from T cells, B-cell-depleted T cells, or PBMCs.

As originally analysed: Estimation of nucleated cell counts relied on the amplification of reference gene primers. TCRdb's copy holds only in-frame clones and misses some; the assay was immunoSEQ multiplex PCR. The V and J calls and clone size were taken over from that table, and D and trimming were inferred from the DNA. The profile shows over 250,000 clones, about 90% of them singletons. Sequenced material: peripheral blood. The source of this sequence is a woman aged 45 to 65 with COVID-19, enrolled during active disease. V gene TRBV9 combines with J gene TRBJ2-1; 8 bases fit TRBD2. CDR3 region: CASSVVGGRTEQFF. The CDR3, as DNA: TGTGCCAGCAGCGTAGTTGGCGGGAGGACTGAGCAGTTCTTC.